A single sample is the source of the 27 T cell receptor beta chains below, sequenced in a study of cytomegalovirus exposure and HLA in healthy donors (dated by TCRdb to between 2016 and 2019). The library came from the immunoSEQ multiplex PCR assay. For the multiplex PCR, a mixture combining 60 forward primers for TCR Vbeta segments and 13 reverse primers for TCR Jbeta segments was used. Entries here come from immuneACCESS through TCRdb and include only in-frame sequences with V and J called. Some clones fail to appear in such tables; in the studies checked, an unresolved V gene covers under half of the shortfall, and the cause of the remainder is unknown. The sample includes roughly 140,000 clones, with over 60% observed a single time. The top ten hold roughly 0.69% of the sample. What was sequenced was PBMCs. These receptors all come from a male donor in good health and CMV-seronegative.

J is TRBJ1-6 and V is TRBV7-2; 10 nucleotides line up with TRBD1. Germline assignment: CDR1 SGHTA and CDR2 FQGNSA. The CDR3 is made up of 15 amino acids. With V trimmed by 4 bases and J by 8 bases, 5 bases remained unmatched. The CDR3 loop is CASSYSTGGYSPLHF. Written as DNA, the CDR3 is TGTGCCAGCAGCTACTCGACAGGGGGCTATTCACCCCTCCACTTT.

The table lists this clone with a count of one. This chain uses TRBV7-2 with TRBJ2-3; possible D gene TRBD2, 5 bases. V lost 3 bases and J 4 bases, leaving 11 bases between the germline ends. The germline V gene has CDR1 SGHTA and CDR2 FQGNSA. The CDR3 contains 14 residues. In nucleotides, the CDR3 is TGTGCCAGCAGCTTTTTTGAGGGCGCAGATACGCAGTATTTT. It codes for CASSFFEGADTQYF.

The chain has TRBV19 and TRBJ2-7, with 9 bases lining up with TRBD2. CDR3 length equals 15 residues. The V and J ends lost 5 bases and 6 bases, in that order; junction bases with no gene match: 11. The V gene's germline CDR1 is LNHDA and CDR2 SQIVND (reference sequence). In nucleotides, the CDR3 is TGTGCCAGTAGTTCGGGGACTAGCCTCCCCCGCGAGCAGTACTTC. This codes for CASSSGTSLPREQYF.

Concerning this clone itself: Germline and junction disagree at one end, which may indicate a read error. The CDR3 sequence: CSSSPRDRAAYEQYF. The CDR3 nucleotides are TGTTCCAGCAGCCCACGGGACAGGGCCGCCTACGAGCAGTACTTC. The chain recombines TRBV7-9 with TRBJ2-7, with 9 bases fitting TRBD1. This CDR3 contains 15 residues. Germline lookup yields CDR1 SEHNR and CDR2 FQNEAQ (reference sequence).

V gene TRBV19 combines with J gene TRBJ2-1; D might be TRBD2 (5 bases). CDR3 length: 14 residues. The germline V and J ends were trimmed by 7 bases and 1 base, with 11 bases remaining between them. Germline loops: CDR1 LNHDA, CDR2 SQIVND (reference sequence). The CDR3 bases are TGTGCCAGTACCAGGACTGGGTCCTACAATGAGCAGTTCTTC. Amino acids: CASTRTGSYNEQFF.

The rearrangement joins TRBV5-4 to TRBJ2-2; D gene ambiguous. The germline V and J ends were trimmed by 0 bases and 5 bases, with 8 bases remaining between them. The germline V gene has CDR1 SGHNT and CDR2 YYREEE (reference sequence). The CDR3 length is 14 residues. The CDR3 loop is CASSLESLTGELFF. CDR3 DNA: TGTGCCAGCAGCTTGGAGAGTCTGACCGGGGAGCTGTTTTTT.

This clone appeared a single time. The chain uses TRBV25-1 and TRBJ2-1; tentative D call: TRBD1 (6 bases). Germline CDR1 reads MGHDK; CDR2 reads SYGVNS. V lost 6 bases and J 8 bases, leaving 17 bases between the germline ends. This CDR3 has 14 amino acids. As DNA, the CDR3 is TGTGCCAGCAGCCCGAGGGGGTTTCTACATGAGCAGTTCTTC. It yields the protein CASSPRGFLHEQFF.

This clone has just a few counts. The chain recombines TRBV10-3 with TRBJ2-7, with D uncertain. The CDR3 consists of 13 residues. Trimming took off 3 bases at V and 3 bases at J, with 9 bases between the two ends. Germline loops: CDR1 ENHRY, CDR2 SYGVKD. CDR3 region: CAISDRLNYEQYF. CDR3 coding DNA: TGTGCCATCAGTGACAGGTTAAACTACGAGCAGTACTTC.

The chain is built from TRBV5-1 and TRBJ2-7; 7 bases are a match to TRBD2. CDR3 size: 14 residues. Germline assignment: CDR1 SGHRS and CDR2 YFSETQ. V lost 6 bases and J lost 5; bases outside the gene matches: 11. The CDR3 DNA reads TGCGCCAGCACCCCCGGGAGGTCCAACGACGAGCAGTACTTC. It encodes CASTPGRSNDEQYF.

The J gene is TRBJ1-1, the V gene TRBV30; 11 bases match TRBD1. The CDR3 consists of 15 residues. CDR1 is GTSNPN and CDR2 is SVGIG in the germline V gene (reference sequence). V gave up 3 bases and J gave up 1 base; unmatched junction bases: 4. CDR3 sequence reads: CAWSRTGGANTEAFF. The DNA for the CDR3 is TGTGCCTGGAGCCGGACAGGGGGCGCGAACACTGAAGCTTTCTTT.

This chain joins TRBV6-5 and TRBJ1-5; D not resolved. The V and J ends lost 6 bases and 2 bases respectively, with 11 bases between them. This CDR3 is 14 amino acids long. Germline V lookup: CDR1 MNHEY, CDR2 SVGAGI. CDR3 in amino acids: CASSRSNRNQPQHF. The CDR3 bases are TGTGCCAGCAGCCGCAGTAATCGCAATCAGCCCCAGCATTTT.

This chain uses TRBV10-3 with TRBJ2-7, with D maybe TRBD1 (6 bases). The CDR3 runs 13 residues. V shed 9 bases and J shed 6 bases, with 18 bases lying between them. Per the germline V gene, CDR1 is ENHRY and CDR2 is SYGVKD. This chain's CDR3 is CAIEQGNGAEQYF. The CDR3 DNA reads TGTGCCATAGAACAGGGAAATGGGGCCGAGCAGTACTTC.

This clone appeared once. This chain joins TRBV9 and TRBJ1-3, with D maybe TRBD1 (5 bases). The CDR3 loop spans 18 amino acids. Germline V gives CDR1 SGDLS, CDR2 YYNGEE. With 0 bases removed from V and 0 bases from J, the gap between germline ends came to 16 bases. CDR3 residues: CASSVASDMKGSGNTIYF. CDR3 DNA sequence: TGTGCCAGCAGCGTAGCTTCGGACATGAAGGGCTCTGGAAACACCATATATTTT.

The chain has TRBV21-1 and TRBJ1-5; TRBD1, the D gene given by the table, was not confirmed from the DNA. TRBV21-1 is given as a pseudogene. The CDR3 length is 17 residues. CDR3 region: CASSKRMDSYSNQPQHF. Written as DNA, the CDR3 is TGTGCCAGCAGCAAAAGGATGGACAGTTATAGCAATCAGCCCCAGCATTTT.

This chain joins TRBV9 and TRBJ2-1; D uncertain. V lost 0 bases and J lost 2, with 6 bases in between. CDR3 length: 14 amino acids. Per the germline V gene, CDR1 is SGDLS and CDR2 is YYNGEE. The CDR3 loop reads CASSVESAYNEQFF. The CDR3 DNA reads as TGTGCCAGCAGCGTAGAGTCGGCCTACAATGAGCAGTTCTTC.

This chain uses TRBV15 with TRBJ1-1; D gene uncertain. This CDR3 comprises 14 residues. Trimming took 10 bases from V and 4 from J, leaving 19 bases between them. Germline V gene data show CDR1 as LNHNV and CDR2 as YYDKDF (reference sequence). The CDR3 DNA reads TGTGCCAGCAATGGCCCTGGCAGGCCCACTGAAGCTTTCTTT. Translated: CASNGPGRPTEAFF.

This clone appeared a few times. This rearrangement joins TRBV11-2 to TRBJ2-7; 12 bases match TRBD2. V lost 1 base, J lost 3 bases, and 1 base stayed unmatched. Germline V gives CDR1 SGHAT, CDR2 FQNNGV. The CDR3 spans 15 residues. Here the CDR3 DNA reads TGTGCCAGCAGCTTAGGGGGACTAGCGGGCTACGAGCAGTACTTC. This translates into CASSLGGLAGYEQYF.

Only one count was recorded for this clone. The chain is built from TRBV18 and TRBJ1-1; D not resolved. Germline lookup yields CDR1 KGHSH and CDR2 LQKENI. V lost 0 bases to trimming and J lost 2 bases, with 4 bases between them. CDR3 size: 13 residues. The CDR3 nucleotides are TGTGCCAGCTCACCACCCCTTAACACTGAAGCTTTCTTT. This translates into CASSPPLNTEAFF.

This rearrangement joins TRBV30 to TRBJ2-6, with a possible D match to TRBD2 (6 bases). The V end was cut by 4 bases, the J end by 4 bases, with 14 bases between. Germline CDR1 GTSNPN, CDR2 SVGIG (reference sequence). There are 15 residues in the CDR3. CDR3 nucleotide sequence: TGTGCCTGGACCCGCGGGGCAATCGGGGCCAACGTCCTGACTTTC. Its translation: CAWTRGAIGANVLTF.

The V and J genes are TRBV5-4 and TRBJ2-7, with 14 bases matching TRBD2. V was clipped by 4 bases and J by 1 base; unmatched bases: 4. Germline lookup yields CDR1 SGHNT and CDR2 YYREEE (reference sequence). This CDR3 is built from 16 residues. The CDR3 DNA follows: TGTGCCAGCAGCCGAGGGACTAGCGGGGGTTCCTACGAGCAGTACTTC. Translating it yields CASSRGTSGGSYEQYF.

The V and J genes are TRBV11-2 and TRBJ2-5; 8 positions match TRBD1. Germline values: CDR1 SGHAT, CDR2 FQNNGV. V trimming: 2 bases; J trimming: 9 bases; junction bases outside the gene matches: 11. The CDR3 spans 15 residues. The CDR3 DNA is TGTGCCAGCAGCTTAAGGAGCGGACAGGGACCGGCCCAGTACTTC. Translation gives CASSLRSGQGPAQYF.

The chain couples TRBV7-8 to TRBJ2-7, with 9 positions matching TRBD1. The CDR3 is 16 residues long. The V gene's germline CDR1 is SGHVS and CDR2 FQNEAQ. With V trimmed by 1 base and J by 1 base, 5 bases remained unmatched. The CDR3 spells CASSLGRDRVSYEQYF. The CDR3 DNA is TGTGCCAGCAGCTTAGGGAGGGACAGGGTATCCTACGAGCAGTACTTC. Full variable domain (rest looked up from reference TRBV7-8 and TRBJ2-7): GAGVSQSPRYKVAKRGQDVALRCDPISGHVSLFWYQQALGQGPEFLTYFQNEAQLDKSGLPSDRFFAERPEGSVSTLKIQRTQQEDSAVYLCASSLGRDRVSYEQYFGPGTRLTVT.

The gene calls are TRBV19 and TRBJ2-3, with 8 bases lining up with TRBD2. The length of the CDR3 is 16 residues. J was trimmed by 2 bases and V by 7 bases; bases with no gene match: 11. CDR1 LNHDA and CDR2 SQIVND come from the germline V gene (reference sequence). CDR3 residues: CASTGGVADNTDTQYF. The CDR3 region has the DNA TGTGCCAGTACCGGGGGGGTAGCTGACAACACAGATACGCAGTATTTT.

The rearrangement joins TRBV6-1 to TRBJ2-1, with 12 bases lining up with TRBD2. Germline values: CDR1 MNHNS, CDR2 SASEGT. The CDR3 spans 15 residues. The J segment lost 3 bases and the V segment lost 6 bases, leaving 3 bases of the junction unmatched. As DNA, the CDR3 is TGTGCCAGCAGCGAGACTAGCGGGAGCTACAATGAGCAGTTCTTC. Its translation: CASSETSGSYNEQFF.

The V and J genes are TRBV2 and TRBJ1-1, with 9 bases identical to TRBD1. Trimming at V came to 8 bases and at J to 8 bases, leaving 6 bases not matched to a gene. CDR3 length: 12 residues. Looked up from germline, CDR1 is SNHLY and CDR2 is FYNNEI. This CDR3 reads CASRPGTGEAFF. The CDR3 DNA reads TGTGCCAGCCGTCCCGGGACAGGGGAAGCTTTCTTT.

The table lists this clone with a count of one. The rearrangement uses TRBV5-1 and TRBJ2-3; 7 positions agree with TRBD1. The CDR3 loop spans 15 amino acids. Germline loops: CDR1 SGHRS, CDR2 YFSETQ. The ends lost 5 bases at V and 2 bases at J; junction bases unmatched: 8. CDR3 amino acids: CASRTGDRYTDTQYF. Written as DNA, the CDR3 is TGCGCCAGCAGGACCGGGGACAGATACACAGATACGCAGTATTTT.

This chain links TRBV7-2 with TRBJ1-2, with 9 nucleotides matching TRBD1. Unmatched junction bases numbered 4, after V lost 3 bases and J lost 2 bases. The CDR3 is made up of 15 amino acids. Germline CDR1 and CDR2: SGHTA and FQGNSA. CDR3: CASSFNGQGNYGYTF. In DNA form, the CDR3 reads TGTGCCAGCAGCTTCAACGGACAGGGGAACTATGGCTACACCTTC.